The 25 T cell receptor beta chains listed next were all sequenced from one sample in a study of persistence of HIV-infected CD4 T cells. This was the immunoSEQ version 4 assay in survey mode. Data came from immunoSEQ multiplex PCR; TCRdb stores just in-frame clones and leaves some out. Of 45,000 or so clones listed, around 89% are singletons. This nonspecific control used anti-CD3/anti-CD28 bead stimulation of CD4+ T cells. CD4+ T cells upregulating both CD40 ligand and CD69 were sorted as responding cells. These receptors lack a known antigen. Sample: CD4+ T cells sorted from PBMCs after approximately 19-hour stimulation, taken from a patient who received antiretroviral therapy. These receptors were obtained from an adult woman with HIV who was CMV-seropositive.

This chain connects TRBV29-1 to TRBJ2-3; 9 nucleotides agree with TRBD1. CDR1 is SQVTM and CDR2 is ANQGSEA in the germline V gene. V trimming: 0 bases; J trimming: 7 bases; junction bases outside the gene matches: 5. The CDR3 covers 14 residues. The chain's CDR3 is CSVEDTGGDNTQYF. The CDR3 DNA sequence: TGCAGCGTTGAAGATACAGGGGGCGACAATACGCAGTATTTT.

This rearrangement joins TRBV5-1 to TRBJ1-3; a possible D gene is TRBD1 (5 bases). Germline CDR1 and CDR2: SGHRS and YFSETQ. This CDR3 region has 16 residues. V gave up 1 base and J gave up 1 base, with 12 bases separating them. CDR3 sequence (DNA): TGCGCCAGCAGCTTGCCTGAAGGGACGTCTGGAAACACCATATATTTT. Amino acid sequence: CASSLPEGTSGNTIYF.

This clone was seen a handful of times. V gene TRBV3-1 (or the pseudogene TRBV3-2) combines with J gene TRBJ1-2; no clear D gene. From germline, CDR1 is LGHDT and CDR2 YNNKEL (reference sequence). The V gene lost 6 bases and the J gene lost 2 bases, with 13 bases spanning the gap. This CDR3 comprises 14 residues. The CDR3 coding sequence is TGTGCCAGCAGTCCTATGACGGTGAACTATGGCTACACCTTC. It specifies CASSPMTVNYGYTF.

The rearrangement uses TRBV6-2 or TRBV6-3 and TRBJ2-5; D possibly uses TRBD1 or TRBD2 (6 bases each). The V end lost 4 bases, the J end lost 8 bases, and 14 bases lay between the germline ends. CDR1 is MNHEY, CDR2 SVGEGT, per germline. This CDR3 contains 13 residues. CDR3 DNA: TGTGCCAGCAGTTGGGGGGCCCCGATAACCCAGTACTTC. Translation: CASSWGAPITQYF.

The chain has TRBV30 and TRBJ1-1; no definite D call. The V gene lost 1 base and the J gene lost 7 bases, with 13 bases spanning the gap. Germline assignment: CDR1 GTSNPN and CDR2 SVGIG (reference sequence). This CDR3 comprises 13 residues. The CDR3 is CAWSGPPEGEAFF. CDR3 DNA sequence: TGTGCCTGGAGTGGGCCTCCAGAGGGTGAAGCTTTCTTT.

The rearrangement links TRBV5-1 to TRBJ1-2; TRBD1 might be the D (6 bases). This CDR3 spans 13 amino acids. Germline loops: CDR1 SGHRS, CDR2 YFSETQ. Trimming took 0 bases from V and 7 from J, leaving 10 bases between them. CDR3 in DNA: TGCGCCAGCAGCTTGGCCTTAGGGGGTGGCTACACCTTC. Translated, it gives CASSLALGGGYTF.

This chain uses TRBV18 with TRBJ2-7; 8 positions agree with TRBD2. Germline-derived CDR1 and CDR2 are KGHSH and LQKENI. This CDR3 region has 15 residues. With 4 bases clipped from V and 4 bases from J, the junction kept 9 bases outside the gene matches. CDR3 loop: CASSQGFGGEYEQYV. Here the CDR3 DNA reads TGTGCCAGCTCACAGGGTTTCGGGGGGGAGTACGAGCAGTACGTC.

The chain is built from TRBV5-5 and TRBJ2-7; 7 positions match TRBD1. This CDR3 comprises 17 residues. V was clipped by 0 bases and J by 3 bases; unmatched bases: 12. Germline values: CDR1 SGHKS, CDR2 YYEKEE (reference sequence). This CDR3 reads CASSLGGNRDRDYEQYF. CDR3 DNA: TGTGCCAGCAGCTTGGGGGGAAACCGGGACAGAGACTACGAGCAGTACTTC.

The chain couples TRBV5-4 to TRBJ1-2; D remains ambiguous. CDR1 is SGHNT, CDR2 YYREEE, per germline (reference sequence). The CDR3 is made up of 13 amino acids. Trimming took 3 bases from V and 7 from J, leaving 13 bases between them. CDR3 coding DNA: TGTGCCAGCAGCTCCCGGGTCCAACCTGGCTACACCTTC. It is translated as CASSSRVQPGYTF. The full variable domain, in which reference TRBV5-4 and TRBJ1-2 provide the parts outside the CDR3, is ETGVTQSPTHLIKTRGQQVTLRCSSQSGHNTVSWYQQALGQGPQFIFQYYREEENGRGNFPPRFSGLQFPNYSSELNVNALELDDSALYLCASSSRVQPGYTFGSGTRLTVV.

This chain connects TRBV10-2 to TRBJ1-1; 10 positions agree with TRBD1. This CDR3 spans 17 amino acids. Germline assignment: CDR1 WSHSY and CDR2 SAAADI. With 4 bases clipped from V and 1 base from J, the junction kept 9 bases outside the gene matches. Written as DNA, the CDR3 is TGCGCCAGCAGTGTGTACGGGACAGGGGTAGGGAACACTGAAGCTTTCTTT. This codes for CASSVYGTGVGNTEAFF.

V is TRBV2 and J is TRBJ2-1; a weak D match, TRBD2 (5 bases). The germline gives CDR1 SNHLY, CDR2 FYNNEI. The CDR3 loop spans 12 amino acids. The CDR3 DNA reads TGTGCGCTCAGCACTAGCTACAATGAGCAGTTCTTC. Translating it yields CALSTSYNEQFF.

J is TRBJ1-1 and V is TRBV5-4; 9 bases align to TRBD1. Germline loops: CDR1 SGHNT, CDR2 YYREEE (reference sequence). The CDR3 sequence is 16 residues long. Unmatched junction bases numbered 8, after V lost 4 bases and J lost 1 base. The CDR3 sequence is CASSRGQGGRNTEAFF. In DNA form, the CDR3 reads TGTGCCAGCAGCCGGGGACAGGGAGGCCGGAACACTGAAGCTTTCTTT.

The rearrangement uses TRBV5-8 and TRBJ2-7; 9 bases line up with TRBD1. Germline assignment: CDR1 SGHTS and CDR2 YDEGEE. V gave up 4 bases and J gave up 4 bases; unmatched junction bases: 9. The CDR3 covers 15 residues. CDR3 in amino acids: CASSLETGGRYEQYF. The CDR3 bases are TGTGCCAGCAGCCTAGAGACAGGGGGGCGGTACGAGCAGTACTTC.

V usage is TRBV3-1 (or the pseudogene TRBV3-2) and J usage is TRBJ2-3; D is unclear. CDR1 LGHDT and CDR2 YNNKEL come from the germline V gene (reference sequence). The V and J ends lost 0 bases and 3 bases respectively, with 10 bases between them. The CDR3 has 15 residues. The CDR3 region is CASSQDSARTDTQYF. The CDR3 DNA reads TGTGCCAGCAGCCAAGATAGTGCTAGAACAGATACGCAGTATTTT.

This chain links TRBV3-1 (or the pseudogene TRBV3-2) with TRBJ1-5; no reliable D call. Germline CDR1 LGHDT, CDR2 YNNKEL (reference sequence). V was pared by 0 bases and J by 5 bases, with 11 bases between. This CDR3 is 15 amino acids long. The CDR3 loop is CASSQDLTPDQPQHF. In nucleotides, the CDR3 is TGTGCCAGCAGCCAAGATTTAACACCAGATCAGCCCCAGCATTTT.

The chain joins TRBV7-3 to TRBJ1-1; weak D call: TRBD1 (5 bases). Germline lookup yields CDR1 SGHTA and CDR2 FQGTGA. V shed 2 bases and J shed 5 bases, with 18 bases lying between them. This CDR3 is built from 16 residues. The CDR3 bases are TGTGCCAGCAGCTTATACCCGCGGGGCGCAGGGACTGAAGCTTTCTTT. Protein: CASSLYPRGAGTEAFF.

This clone has only a few counts. This chain links TRBV3-1 (or the pseudogene TRBV3-2) with TRBJ2-7; D is ambiguous. The CDR3 is 14 residues long. V lost 4 bases to trimming and J lost 0 bases, with 10 bases between them. Germline CDR1 is LGHDT and CDR2 is YNNKEL (reference sequence). The CDR3, as DNA: TGTGCCAGCAGCCGCGGACGCTACTCCTACGAGCAGTACGTC. Its protein product is CASSRGRYSYEQYV.

With regard to this clone: Other DNA sequences from this sample encode an identical CDR3 as well. The gene calls are TRBV5-1 and TRBJ1-1; no reliable D call. There are 13 residues in the CDR3. V lost 0 bases and J 2 bases, leaving 5 bases between the germline ends. Germline lookup yields CDR1 SGHRS and CDR2 YFSETQ. CDR3 coding DNA: TGCGCCAGCAGCTTGGGAAGAAACACTGAAGCTTTCTTT. Amino acids: CASSLGRNTEAFF. Combining the CDR3 with reference TRBV5-1 and TRBJ1-1 gives the whole variable domain KAGVTQTPRYLIKTRGQQVTLSCSPISGHRSVSWYQQTPGQGLQFLFEYFSETQRNKGNFPGRFSGRQFSNSRSEMNVSTLELGDSALYLCASSLGRNTEAFFGQGTRLTVV.

The chain combines TRBV2 with TRBJ2-6; D is perhaps TRBD2 (5 bases). V gave up 6 bases and J gave up 4 bases, with 19 bases separating them. Germline V lookup: CDR1 SNHLY, CDR2 FYNNEI. The CDR3 contains 17 residues. CDR3 amino acids: CASRGAFVEHGANVLTF. The DNA of the CDR3 is TGTGCCAGCAGGGGAGCATTTGTGGAGCACGGGGCCAACGTCCTGACTTTC. The whole variable domain, remainder taken from reference TRBV2 and TRBJ2-6, is EPEVTQTPSHQVTQMGQEVILRCVPISNHLYFYWYRQILGQKVEFLVSFYNNEISEKSEIFDDQFSVERPDGSNFTLKIRSTKLEDSAMYFCASRGAFVEHGANVLTFGAGSRLTVL.

This chain uses TRBV24-1 with TRBJ1-2; D gene ambiguous. The CDR3 has 12 amino acids. V was clipped by 4 bases and J by 7 bases, with 9 bases between them. Germline V gene data show CDR1 as KGHDR and CDR2 as SFDVKD. The CDR3 spells CATSEGFGGYTF. In nucleotides, the CDR3 is TGTGCCACCAGTGAGGGGTTCGGTGGCTACACCTTC.

The V call is TRBV30, the J call TRBJ2-1; 8 bases are shared with TRBD2. With 4 bases clipped from V and 6 bases from J, the junction kept 5 bases outside the gene matches. The V gene's germline CDR1 is GTSNPN and CDR2 SVGIG (reference sequence). CDR3 size: 13 residues. CDR3 sequence: CAWKNRGGNEQFF. The CDR3 DNA reads TGTGCCTGGAAAAATCGGGGGGGCAATGAGCAGTTCTTC.

This chain joins TRBV4-1 and TRBJ1-2, with TRBD1 matching 9 bases. Losses at the gene ends were 1 base for V and 6 bases for J; bases not matched to a gene: 6. Germline lookup yields CDR1 MGHRA and CDR2 YSYEKL. The CDR3 covers 15 residues. CDR3 DNA: TGCGCCAGCAGCCAAGGCGAGACAGGGGGTGATGGCTACACCTTC. Its translation: CASSQGETGGDGYTF.

This rearrangement joins TRBV10-3 to TRBJ2-2; D gene uncertain. Germline CDR1 and CDR2: ENHRY and SYGVKD. Trimming removed 8 bases at V and 0 bases at J, with 1 base between. The CDR3 has 11 amino acids. The CDR3 here is CAIANTGELFF. Here the CDR3 DNA reads TGTGCCATCGCGAACACCGGGGAGCTGTTTTTT.

The chain combines TRBV20-1 with TRBJ1-4, with D possibly matching TRBD1 (5 bases). Between the trimmed V and J ends, which lost 6 bases and 6 bases, there was a span of 8 bases. CDR3 length: 11 amino acids. Germline V gene sequence: CDR1 DFQATT, CDR2 SNEGSKA (reference sequence). CDR3 sequence (DNA): TGCAGTGCCCCGGGGGATGAAAAACTGTTTTTT. Amino acids: CSAPGDEKLFF.

This chain links TRBV18 with TRBJ2-2; 7 nucleotides agree with TRBD1. The CDR3 contains 15 residues. Trimming removed 6 bases from V and 2 bases from J; junction bases left unmatched: 6. The germline gives CDR1 KGHSH, CDR2 LQKENI. The CDR3 coding sequence is TGTGCCAGCTCGCCGACAGGGCCCAACACCGGGGAGCTGTTTTTT. Amino acids: CASSPTGPNTGELFF. The variable domain in full, with the rest retrieved from reference TRBV18 and TRBJ2-2, is NAGVMQNPRHLVRRRGQEARLRCSPMKGHSHVYWYRQLPEEGLKFMVYLQKENIIDESGMPKERFSAEFPKEGPSILRIQQVVRGDSAAYFCASSPTGPNTGELFFGEGSRLTVL.